The 32 T cell receptor beta chains below come from one sample, sequenced in a study of T cells in Graves' hyperthyroidism and ophthalmopathy. RNA transcripts were the template for amplifying TCR beta CDR3 regions. Researchers ran a first-round RT-PCR on the TCR CDR3 using the HTBI primer set. TCRdb passed the multiplex PCR reads through MiXCR, listing each CDR3 protein once. Among just over 550,000 distinct CDR3 sequences, around 46% were seen once, and the ten largest hold 8% to 8.5%. Sequencing was carried out using peripheral blood or thyroid tissue (not recorded which). These receptors were taken from a woman between 18 and 30 years old with Graves' hyperthyroidism.

This clonotype was seen many times. This chain joins TRBV7-8 and TRBJ1-3; TRBD1 is a possible D gene (6 bases). Germline V gives CDR1 SGHVS, CDR2 FQNEAQ. The CDR3 runs 15 residues. V gave up 5 bases and J gave up 0 bases, with 11 bases separating them. The CDR3 region is CASSLTGFSGNTIYF. DNA of the CDR3: TGTGCCAGCAGCCTAACAGGGTTCTCTGGAAACACCATATATTTT.

The V gene is TRBV20-1, the J gene TRBJ2-7; TRBD2 matches at 9 bases. The V gene end was trimmed by 3 bases and the J gene end by 0 bases; junction bases not matched to a gene: 6. Germline V CDR1 and CDR2: DFQATT, SNEGSKA (reference sequence). The CDR3 is made up of 15 amino acids. The DNA for the CDR3 is TGCAGTGCTAGTCCACTAGCGGGTGACTCCTACGAGCAGTACTTC. It codes for CSASPLAGDSYEQYF.

The CDR3 DNA follows: TGCGCCAGCAGCTATGCTTCTAGCTCTGGAAACACCATATATTTT. This codes for CASSYASSSGNTIYF. V usage is TRBV5-1 and J usage is TRBJ1-3; no firm D call. V dropped 3 bases and J dropped 0 bases, with 10 bases sitting between them. The germline V gene encodes CDR1 SGHRS and CDR2 YFSETQ. There are 15 residues in the CDR3. The entire variable domain, with the rest obtained from reference TRBV5-1 and TRBJ1-3, is as follows: KAGVTQTPRYLIKTRGQQVTLSCSPISGHRSVSWYQQTPGQGLQFLFEYFSETQRNKGNFPGRFSGRQFSNSRSEMNVSTLELGDSALYLCASSYASSSGNTIYFGEGSWLTVV.

This clonotype was found a few times. The gene calls are TRBV20-1 and TRBJ2-7; 9 bases are shared with TRBD2. The CDR3 is 13 residues long. Germline assignment: CDR1 DFQATT and CDR2 SNEGSKA (reference sequence). CDR3 region: CAMRASGIYEQYF. The CDR3 bases are TGCGCCATGAGGGCTAGCGGGATTTACGAGCAGTACTTC.

The chain uses TRBV20-1 and TRBJ2-2, with TRBD2 as a possible D gene (6 bases). The CDR3 covers 14 residues. From germline, CDR1 is DFQATT and CDR2 SNEGSKA (reference sequence). Trimming left V 1 base short and J 8 bases short, with 14 bases between. CDR3 sequence: CSARGRMGGGELFF. CDR3 sequence (DNA): TGCAGTGCTAGAGGGCGGATGGGAGGTGGGGAGCTGTTTTTT.

This chain uses TRBV25-1 with TRBJ2-2; D gene ambiguous. Germline V gene lookup returns CDR1 MGHDK and CDR2 SYGVNS. The V end was cut by 4 bases, the J end by 7 bases, with 7 bases between. The CDR3 has 12 residues. Written as DNA, the CDR3 is TGTGCCAGCAGTGGATATGGCGGGGAGCTGTTTTTT. Protein sequence: CASSGYGGELFF.

In its sample, this clonotype was seen once. The chain joins TRBV10-3 to TRBJ2-5, with 7 bases that match TRBD1. Per the germline V gene, CDR1 is ENHRY and CDR2 is SYGVKD. V shed 10 bases, J shed 5 bases, and the junction held 10 bases outside the gene matches. CDR3 length equals 13 residues. CDR3 loop: CASTDRVQETQYF. CDR3 bases: TGTGCCAGCACCGACAGGGTGCAGGAGACCCAGTACTTC.

This clonotype was detected many times. This sequence joins TRBV12-3 or TRBV12-4 and TRBJ1-1; no definite D call. V shed 4 bases and J shed 1 base, with 13 bases lying between them. The CDR3 length is 15 residues. The CDR3 protein is CASSSTYGANTEAFF. DNA for the CDR3: TGTGCCAGCAGTTCCACCTATGGAGCGAACACTGAAGCTTTCTTT.

V usage is TRBV11-3 and J usage is TRBJ1-3; 7 bases map to TRBD1. The trim removed 5 bases at V and 4 bases at J, leaving 8 bases unmatched. The CDR3 has 15 amino acids. Germline-derived CDR1 and CDR2 are SGHNT and YENEEA. The CDR3 DNA is TGTGCCAGCAGCCAAGATGAAGGGGGCGGAAACACCATATATTTT. Its protein product is CASSQDEGGGNTIYF. Drawing the rest from reference TRBV11-3 and TRBJ1-3, the complete variable domain is EAGVVQSPRYKIIEKKQPVAFWCNPISGHNTLYWYLQNLGQGPELLIRYENEEAVDDSQLPKDRFSAERLKGVDSTLKIQPAELGDSAVYLCASSQDEGGGNTIYFGEGSWLTVV.

The rearrangement uses TRBV5-1 and TRBJ1-3, with D unclear. The CDR3 is made up of 15 amino acids. V was trimmed by 0 bases and J by 3 bases, leaving 10 bases between them. In germline, CDR1 is SGHRS, CDR2 YFSETQ. The CDR3 loop is CASSLASIYGNTIYF. CDR3 bases: TGCGCCAGCAGCTTGGCCTCGATTTATGGAAACACCATATATTTT.

This clonotype was recorded a few times. This chain uses TRBV15 with TRBJ1-4; 11 nucleotides match TRBD1. The trim removed 0 bases at V and 8 bases at J, leaving 2 bases unmatched. The germline V gene has CDR1 LNHNV and CDR2 YYDKDF (reference sequence). The CDR3 is 15 amino acids. CDR3 sequence (DNA): TGTGCCACCAGCAGAGAGGACAGGGGGCGCGAAAAACTGTTTTTT. Translating gives CATSREDRGREKLFF.

The gene calls are TRBV25-1 and TRBJ1-5; D is undetermined. The length of the CDR3 is 14 residues. The germline gives CDR1 MGHDK, CDR2 SYGVNS. Trimming took 6 bases from V and 7 from J, leaving 16 bases between them. CDR3 coding DNA: TGTGCCAGCAGCCCGCTAACAGATCTCCAGCCCCAGCATTTT. It is translated as CASSPLTDLQPQHF.

V and J are TRBV25-1 and TRBJ1-1, with D unresolved. Trimming removed 5 bases from V and 9 bases from J, with 10 bases in between. The CDR3 length is 11 residues. Germline CDR1 reads MGHDK; CDR2 reads SYGVNS. This CDR3 is CASSYTQQAFF. CDR3 sequence (DNA): TGTGCCAGCAGTTACACCCAGCAAGCTTTCTTT.

This clonotype was recorded many times. V usage is TRBV25-1 and J usage is TRBJ2-7; D possibly uses TRBD1 or TRBD2 (9 bases each). CDR1 is MGHDK, CDR2 SYGVNS, per germline. The V end lost 3 bases, the J end lost 5 bases, and 26 bases lay between the germline ends. This CDR3 has 18 amino acids. CDR3 bases: TGTGCCAGCAGTGATGAAGGAGACAGGGGGACTAGCTCTGACGAGCAGTACTTC. Protein product: CASSDEGDRGTSSDEQYF.

This clonotype was picked up a small number of times. The chain employs TRBV7-2 and TRBJ2-5; no clear D gene. V was trimmed by 1 base and J by 1 base, leaving 19 bases between them. CDR1 and CDR2 from the germline V gene are SGHTA and FQGNSA. This CDR3 is 18 amino acids long. CDR3 bases: TGTGCCAGCAGCTTAGTTGGTTCGGTAGAGATTCTCCAAGAGACCCAGTACTTC. This sequence encodes CASSLVGSVEILQETQYF. Full variable domain (missing parts from reference TRBV7-2 and TRBJ2-5): GAGVSQSPSNKVTEKGKDVELRCDPISGHTALYWYRQSLGQGLEFLIYFQGNSAPDKSGLPSDRFSAERTGGSVSTLTIQRTQQEDSAVYLCASSLVGSVEILQETQYFGPGTRLLVL.

This clonotype was detected a few times. J is TRBJ2-2 and V is TRBV29-1; D not certain. The CDR3 loop spans 12 amino acids. Trimming shortened V by 6 bases and J by 3 bases, and 8 bases separated the two germline ends. Germline CDR1 is SQVTM and CDR2 is ANQGSEA. In DNA form, the CDR3 reads TGCAGCGTCACCAAGTACACCGGGGAGCTGTTTTTT. Translated, it gives CSVTKYTGELFF.

Worth noting for this clonotype: Mismatch with germline at one junction end may stem from a read error. V usage is TRBV4-1 and J usage is TRBJ1-2, with D unresolved. This CDR3 has 9 amino acids. Germline V gene lookup returns CDR1 MGHRA and CDR2 YSYEKL. The CDR3 coding sequence is TGCGCCAGCAGCCAAGTCCTGCGATTC. This sequence encodes CASSQVLRF.

The table lists this clonotype with a few counts. V and J are TRBV7-2 and TRBJ2-7; D unclear. The V and J ends lost 5 bases and 12 bases respectively, with 20 bases between them. The CDR3 is 13 amino acids. From germline, CDR1 is SGHTA and CDR2 FQGNSA. CDR3 amino acids: CASSLIFDQPLYF. CDR3 nucleotides: TGTGCCAGCAGCCTAATCTTTGACCAGCCTTTGTACTTC.

The chain couples TRBV19 to TRBJ1-1; 9 positions match TRBD1. Germline lookup yields CDR1 LNHDA and CDR2 SQIVND (reference sequence). This CDR3 has 13 amino acids. V gave up 6 bases and J gave up 4 bases; unmatched junction bases: 3. As DNA, the CDR3 is TGTGCCAGTAGCGTACAGGGGGCCACTGAAGCTTTCTTT. Translation gives CASSVQGATEAFF.

This clonotype has at least ten counts. V gene TRBV29-1 combines with J gene TRBJ1-2; D is uncertain. V dropped 0 bases and J dropped 5 bases, with 16 bases sitting between them. The V gene's germline CDR1 is SQVTM and CDR2 ANQGSEA. CDR3 length: 15 amino acids. CDR3 loop: CSVEDPFKGRYGYTF. The DNA for the CDR3 is TGCAGCGTTGAAGATCCGTTCAAGGGCCGGTATGGCTACACCTTC. The complete variable domain, with remaining parts taken from reference TRBV29-1 and TRBJ1-2, reads SAVISQKPSRDICQRGTSLTIQCQVDSQVTMMFWYRQQPGQSLTLIATANQGSEATYESGFVIDKFPISRPNLTFSTLTVSNMSPEDSSIYLCSVEDPFKGRYGYTFGSGTRLTVV.

This chain joins TRBV25-1 and TRBJ2-2; either TRBD1 or TRBD2 may fit D (7 bases each). The V gene's germline CDR1 is MGHDK and CDR2 SYGVNS. The V end lost 5 bases, the J end lost 7 bases, and 20 bases lay between the germline ends. The CDR3 has 16 residues. CDR3 in DNA: TGTGCCAGCAGTCCTAGGACTACAGGGGAGGGCGGGGAGCTGTTTTTT. This gives the protein CASSPRTTGEGGELFF.

V gene TRBV15 combines with J gene TRBJ1-1, with no clear D. The CDR3 has 16 residues. The V end lost 3 bases, the J end lost 7 bases, and 21 bases lay between the germline ends. Germline V gives CDR1 LNHNV, CDR2 YYDKDF (reference sequence). The CDR3, as DNA: TGTGCCACCAGCAGGAGGGAGCCAACATTGTATGGTGAAGCTTTCTTT. Its protein is CATSRREPTLYGEAFF.

The CDR3 sequence: CASSHWATNFYGYTF. DNA of the CDR3: TGTGCCAGCAGCCATTGGGCGACCAATTTTTATGGCTACACCTTC. This chain joins TRBV2 and TRBJ1-2; D gene uncertain. Looked up from germline, CDR1 is SNHLY and CDR2 is FYNNEI. The CDR3 sequence is 15 residues long. V was pared by 6 bases and J by 5 bases, with 19 bases between.

This clonotype turned up a few times. V gene TRBV5-4 combines with J gene TRBJ1-2, with D possibly TRBD1 on 5 matching bases. The V end lost 2 bases, the J end lost 0 bases, and 14 bases lay between the germline ends. There are 16 residues in the CDR3. Per germline, CDR1 SGHNT and CDR2 YYREEE (reference sequence). The CDR3 DNA follows: TGTGCCAGCAGCTTACTGGGGACTGCTTCTAACTATGGCTACACCTTC. This codes for CASSLLGTASNYGYTF.

V gene TRBV20-1 combines with J gene TRBJ2-7; D unclear. V was pared by 6 bases and J by 2 bases, with 20 bases between. Germline values: CDR1 DFQATT, CDR2 SNEGSKA (reference sequence). This CDR3 has 15 residues. CDR3 sequence (DNA): TGCAGTGCCCTAAGCCGCTTAATTAGCCCCTACGAGCAGTACTTC. It yields the protein CSALSRLISPYEQYF.

In its sample, this clonotype was seen many times. The chain links TRBV7-7 to TRBJ2-5; no clear D gene. In germline, CDR1 is SSHAT, CDR2 FNYEAQ (reference sequence). V was shortened by 5 bases and J by 4 bases, with 5 bases between the two germline ends. The CDR3 totals 11 residues. CDR3 in amino acids: CASSASETQYF. CDR3 bases: TGTGCCAGCAGCGCCTCAGAGACCCAGTACTTC.

This clonotype was picked up a small number of times. This chain uses TRBV2 with TRBJ1-5; D uncertain. The CDR3 is 15 amino acids. CDR1 and CDR2 (germline): SNHLY, FYNNEI. V lost 5 bases to trimming and J lost 4 bases, with 15 bases between them. The DNA for the CDR3 is TGTGCCAGCAGTTACTCGGGCGGGCTTAATCAGCCCCAGCATTTT. Translating gives CASSYSGGLNQPQHF.

J is TRBJ1-2 and V is TRBV7-8, with 7 bases identical to TRBD1. Germline CDR1 and CDR2: SGHVS and FQNEAQ. V lost 5 bases, J lost 4 bases, and 7 bases stayed unmatched. This CDR3 is built from 14 residues. The CDR3 here is CASSPTGEGYGYTF. CDR3 DNA: TGTGCCAGCAGCCCCACAGGGGAGGGCTATGGCTACACCTTC.

This clonotype was counted a few times. The chain joins TRBV2 to TRBJ1-5, with TRBD1 identical over 7 bases. This CDR3 is built from 14 residues. V lost 5 bases, J lost 3 bases, and 4 bases stayed unmatched. The germline V gene encodes CDR1 SNHLY and CDR2 FYNNEI. The CDR3 DNA follows: TGTGCCAGCAGTAGACAGGGTGACAATCAGCCCCAGCATTTT. As protein: CASSRQGDNQPQHF.

This clonotype appeared a few times. The chain employs TRBV20-1 and TRBJ2-7; a weak D match, TRBD1 (5 bases). The CDR3 sequence is 14 residues long. V was cut by 1 base and J by 3 bases, with 13 bases left in between. The germline V gene has CDR1 DFQATT and CDR2 SNEGSKA (reference sequence). CDR3 residues: CSARAPGYNYEQYF. The CDR3 DNA reads as TGCAGTGCTAGAGCTCCAGGGTATAACTACGAGCAGTACTTC.

This chain joins TRBV6-1 and TRBJ2-5; the D gene could be TRBD1 or TRBD2 (5 bases each). CDR3 length: 13 amino acids. Germline CDR1 MNHNS, CDR2 SASEGT. V was clipped by 7 bases and J by 8 bases, with 17 bases between them. CDR3 in DNA: TGTGCCAGCACCGAGAGGGGCAAGAGAACCCAGTACTTC. This encodes CASTERGKRTQYF.

In this sample, this clonotype turned up many times. CDR3 nucleotide sequence: TGTGCCAGCAGCCCGCCGGACAAGCCCTACGAGCAGTACTTC. Amino acid sequence: CASSPPDKPYEQYF. The rearrangement joins TRBV7-2 to TRBJ2-7, with D possibly matching TRBD1 (5 bases). The CDR3 consists of 14 residues. V lost 5 bases, J lost 2 bases, and 13 bases lay in between. Germline CDR1 reads SGHTA; CDR2 reads FQGNSA.